Listed below are T cell receptor beta chains from one sample, sequenced in a study of T-cell reconstitution after alpha-beta-depleted transplantation in children. TCRdb reprocessed the PCR reads with MiXCR, giving one entry per CDR3 protein. The profile shows more than 500,000 distinct CDR3 sequences, approximately 10% of them singletons. The starting material was PBMCs, mostly from graft donor cells, obtained 180 days after TCRalphabeta/CD19-depleted stem cell transplant. Receptors were obtained from a female patient aged 2 to 10 who had a stem cell transplant for aplastic anemia, so the T cells may come from the graft donor. The CDR3 runs from the conserved cysteine through the conserved F or W. D genes are given only for firm matches. A row's size may be missing; if present it is once, few, many or a size class.

d_gene,abundance,j_gene,v_gene,CDR3aa,CDR3nt
TRBD2,many,TRBJ2-7,TRBV29-1,CSVEGYLAGGSYEQYF,TGCAGCGTTGAAGGTTACCTAGCGGGAGGGTCCTACGAGCAGTACTTC
NA,NA,TRBJ1-3,TRBV4-2,CASSQDVPASGNTIYF,TGTGCCAGCAGCCAAGATGTACCAGCCTCTGGAAACACCATATATTTT
TRBD1,NA,TRBJ2-4,TRBV20-1,CSAGAGGQAKNIQYF,TGCAGTGCTGGAGCAGGGGGCCAGGCCAAAAACATTCAGTACTTC
NA,many,TRBJ2-5,TRBV7-2,CASSLGLVETQYF,TGTGCCAGCAGCTTAGGGCTCGTAGAGACCCAGTACTTC
TRBD2,NA,TRBJ2-1,TRBV14,CASSDLADNYNEQFF,TGTGCCAGCAGCGATCTAGCGGACAACTACAATGAGCAGTTCTTC
TRBD1,few,TRBJ1-5,TRBV7-2,CATSRNRDSHQPQHF,TGTGCCACCTCAAGAAACCGGGACAGCCATCAGCCCCAGCATTTT
NA,NA,TRBJ2-7,TRBV7-2,CASSHLGSSYEQYF,TGTGCCAGCAGCCACCTCGGCAGCTCCTACGAGCAGTACTTC
TRBD2,few,TRBJ2-1,TRBV28,CASSLWGLAGVGDEQFF,TGTGCCAGCAGTTTATGGGGACTAGCGGGAGTAGGGGATGAGCAGTTCTTC
TRBD1,many,TRBJ2-7,TRBV9,CASSPRTGRYEQYF,TGTGCCAGCAGCCCCCGGACAGGGAGGTACGAGCAGTACTTC
NA,NA,TRBJ1-1,TRBV4-3,CASSQDRVVRTEAFF,TGCGCCAGCAGCCAAGATCGGGTAGTCCGCACTGAAGCTTTCTTT
NA,NA,TRBJ1-5,TRBV7-2,CASSLAPPRAGAQSNQPQHF,TGTGCCAGCAGCTTAGCGCCCCCAAGGGCAGGGGCGCAAAGCAATCAGCCCCAGCATTTT
NA,NA,TRBJ1-1,TRBV7-8,CASSLGHRTEETSLNTEAFF,TGTGCCAGCAGCTTAGGTCATCGGACAGAAGAAACCTCGTTGAACACTGAAGCTTTCTTT
TRBD2,few,TRBJ2-1,TRBV27,CASSFSGTSGNEQFF,TGTGCCAGCAGTTTTTCGGGGACTAGCGGCAATGAGCAGTTCTTC
NA,few,TRBJ1-6,TRBV2,CASSPSYNSPLHF,TGTGCCAGCAGCCCATCCTATAATTCACCCCTCCACTTT
TRBD1,many,TRBJ1-5,TRBV5-1,CASSLRPRGLADQPQHF,TGCGCCAGCAGCTTGAGACCCAGGGGGCTTGCGGATCAGCCCCAGCATTTT
NA,few,TRBJ1-1,TRBV19,CASSIVGVRNTEAFF,TGTGCCAGTAGTATAGTAGGGGTACGGAACACTGAAGCTTTCTTT
NA,NA,TRBJ2-1,TRBV29-1,CSAPFTRNEQFF,TGCAGCGCCCCATTTACCCGCAATGAGCAGTTCTTC
NA,NA,TRBJ2-7,TRBV28,CASSLSLDSYEQYF,TGTGCCAGCAGTTTGTCTTTAGACTCCTACGAGCAGTACTTC